This T cell receptor (beta chain) appears in the sequencing data of a study of T cell changes during pregnancy in multiple sclerosis. CDR3 length: 14 residues. V was shortened by 5 bases and J by 1 base, with 12 bases between the two germline ends. Germline values: CDR1 SGDLS, CDR2 YYNGEE. Profiled with immunoSEQ multiplex PCR; TCRdb holds only in-frame clones, not every one. This table has about 44,000 clones, roughly 96% appearing once. The receptor's source is a female donor with multiple sclerosis, enrolled in a pregnancy study. Sequencing used peripheral blood, obtained in the second trimester of pregnancy. The chain is built from TRBV9 and TRBJ1-1, with D possibly TRBD1 on 5 matching bases. The CDR3 loop reads CASSKGYRNTEAFF. The CDR3 coding sequence is TGTGCCAGCAGTAAGGGGTACAGGAACACTGAAGCTTTCTTT.